The following is a T cell receptor (beta chain) sequence with its context. The data were taken from a study of blood T cells in healthy people across ages. Using a J-beta primer mix together with a sample-barcoded 5' primer, a second PCR was run for roughly 6 to 11 cycles. Every sample produced at least 2.5 million CDR3-containing paired-end reads. TCRdb processed the 5' RACE reads anew with MiXCR; each CDR3 protein has one entry. Among hundreds of thousands of distinct CDR3 sequences listed, under 25% were seen once. J was trimmed by 9 bases and V by 3 bases; bases with no gene match: 14. Germline V gives CDR1 SGHDT, CDR2 YYEEEE. The CDR3 spans 16 residues. Every sample had a minimum of 6 million PBMCs isolated.

V gene TRBV5-6 combines with J gene TRBJ2-1; TRBD1 matches 8 bases. This clonotype was sampled from a man between 65 and 80 years old in good health. Sequenced sample: blood. CDR3 sequence: CASSSGGEMVHGEQFF. CDR3 coding DNA: TGTGCCAGCAGCTCAGGGGGCGAGATGGTACATGGTGAGCAGTTCTTC.